A single sample is the source of the 3 T cell receptor beta chains below, sequenced in a study of CD8 T cells in Susac syndrome. RNA amounts of about 0.45 to 1 ug underwent reverse transcription with random hexamers. From the immunoSEQ multiplex PCR reads, TCRdb called clonotypes with MiXCR, one entry per CDR3 protein. The repertoire has tens of thousands of distinct CDR3 sequences, over 85% of them found once; the top ten carry roughly 0.4%. Specimen: CD8+ T cells from PBMCs. These receptors were taken from a human donor with multiple sclerosis.

The gene calls are TRBV7-2 and TRBJ2-7, with D perhaps matching TRBD1 (6 bases). This CDR3 has 16 residues. Per the germline V gene, CDR1 is SGHTA and CDR2 is FQGNSA. The V gene lost 5 bases and the J gene lost 3 bases, with 20 bases spanning the gap. This CDR3 reads CASSPRQGGPSYEQYF. The CDR3 nucleotides read TGTGCCAGCAGCCCCCGTCAAGGGGGACCCAGCTACGAGCAGTACTTC.

The gene calls are TRBV4-3 and TRBJ2-7; TRBD2 agrees at 8 bases. This CDR3 is 16 amino acids long. Germline V gene sequence: CDR1 LGHNA, CDR2 YSLEER. Unmatched junction bases numbered 6, after V lost 0 bases and J lost 2 bases. CDR3 residues: CASSQDAGLAPYEQYF. The CDR3 DNA follows: TGCGCCAGCAGCCAAGATGCCGGACTAGCCCCCTACGAGCAGTACTTC.

Only one count was recorded for this clonotype. This chain joins TRBV27 and TRBJ2-7; tentatively, D is TRBD1 (6 bases). Trimming pared 3 bases from V and 2 bases from J, leaving 11 bases between. Germline V gene data show CDR1 as MNHEY and CDR2 as SMNVEV (reference sequence). The CDR3 covers 14 residues. This CDR3 is CASSFMTGAYEQYF. The CDR3 nucleotides read TGTGCCAGCAGTTTCATGACAGGAGCCTACGAGCAGTACTTC.